This TCR beta chain is drawn from a study of vaccination and CD4 T cells after COVID-19. About the research overall: Overlapping peptides of the spike proteins of SARS-CoV-2, HCoV-NL63, HCoV-OC43 and HCoV-229E were used for cell stimulation. Treatment of control cultures consisted of a CEFX pool, an HIV-1 Nef pool, or no peptide. Study-level results: Reactive clonotype counts went from median around 20 after infection to a few dozen after vaccination, nonsignificantly.

As concerns this clonotype: What it recognizes is unknown.

Indicated treatment: roughly ten-day PBMC culture with coronavirus spike peptide pools or control peptides (ViraFEST assay). CD4+ T-cell collection from the unexposed donor predated the COVID-19 pandemic (2011-2018). Negative selection was the method that isolated CD4+ T cells after about ten days of culture. The Oncomine TCR Beta short-read assay was what sequenced the DNA obtained from cultured CD4+ T cells. TCRdb ran MiXCR on the PCR reads and lists one entry per CDR3 protein. The repertoire holds around 7,400 distinct CDR3 sequences, with nearly 55% as singletons. This CDR3 has 15 amino acids. The ends lost 1 base at V and 5 bases at J; junction bases unmatched: 6.

The chain employs TRBV12-3 or TRBV12-4 and TRBJ2-7; 9 bases match TRBD2. The TCR comes from a human donor in good health. The material sequenced was CD4+ T cells from blood, cultured in vitro. CDR3 amino acids: CASSLGGSGSHEQYF. The CDR3, as DNA: TGTGCCAGCAGTTTAGGGGGTAGCGGGAGTCACGAGCAGTACTTC.